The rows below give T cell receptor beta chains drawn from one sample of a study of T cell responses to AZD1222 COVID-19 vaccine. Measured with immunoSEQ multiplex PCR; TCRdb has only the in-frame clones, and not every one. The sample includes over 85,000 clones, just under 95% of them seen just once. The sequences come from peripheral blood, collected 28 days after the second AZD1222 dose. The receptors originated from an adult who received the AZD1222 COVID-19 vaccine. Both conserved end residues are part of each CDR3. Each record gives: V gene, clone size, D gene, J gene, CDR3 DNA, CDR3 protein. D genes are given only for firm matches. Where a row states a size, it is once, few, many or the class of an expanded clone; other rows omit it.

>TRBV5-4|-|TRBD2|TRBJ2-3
TGTGCCAGCAGCCCGCGGGAGCGGGGGGGCTACTCAGATACGCAGTATTTT
CASSPRERGGYSDTQYF
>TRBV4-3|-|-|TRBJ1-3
TGCGCCAGCAGCCAAGTTGCTGGGTCTGGAAACACCATATATTTT
CASSQVAGSGNTIYF
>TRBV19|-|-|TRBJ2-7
TGTGCCAGTAGTATCCGAGGTCTCTCCTACGAGCAGTACTTC
CASSIRGLSYEQYF
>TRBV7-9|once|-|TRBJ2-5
TGTGCCAGCAGCTTACTCAGGAGGTTGGGGACCCAGTACTTC
CASSLLRRLGTQYF
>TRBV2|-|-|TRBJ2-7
TGTGCCAGCAGTGGGGCCGTTTGGGACACCAACTACGAGCAGTACTTC
CASSGAVWDTNYEQYF
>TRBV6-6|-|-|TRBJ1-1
TGTGCCAGCAGTTTCCGGAACACTGAAGCTTTCTTT
CASSFRNTEAFF
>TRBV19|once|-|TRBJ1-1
TGTGCCAGTAGCCCCCCCGGGGGCGCGTATTTGAACACTGAAGCTTTCTTT
CASSPPGGAYLNTEAFF
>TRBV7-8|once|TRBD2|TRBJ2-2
TGTGCCAGCAGTCAAGGACTAGCGGGGGCCTACACCGGGGAGCTGTTTTTT
CASSQGLAGAYTGELFF
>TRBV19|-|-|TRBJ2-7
TGTGCCAGTAGTAACCCCGGGACGGATTATAAGTACGAGCAGTACTTC
CASSNPGTDYKYEQYF
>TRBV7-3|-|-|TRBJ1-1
TGTGCCAGCAGCTTAAAGGGGCAGGGCAATGAAGCTTTCTTT
CASSLKGQGNEAFF
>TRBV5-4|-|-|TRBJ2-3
TGTGCCAGCAGCTTAGGCAGGGATATAACAGATACGCAGTATTTT
CASSLGRDITDTQYF
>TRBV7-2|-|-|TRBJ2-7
TGTGCCAGCAGCGGACGGGACATTGCCTCCTACGAGCAGTACTTC
CASSGRDIASYEQYF
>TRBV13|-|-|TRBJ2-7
TGTGCCAGCAGAAGCAGGGGCAGGACCTACGAGCAGTACTTC
CASRSRGRTYEQYF
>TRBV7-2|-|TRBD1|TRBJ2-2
TGTGCCAGCAGCTCACGACAGGGAAACACCGGGGAGCTGTTTTTT
CASSSRQGNTGELFF
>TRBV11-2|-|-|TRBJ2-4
TGTGCCAGCAGGCTGATCGGGACAACCCTAGCCAAAAACATTCAGTACTTC
CASRLIGTTLAKNIQYF
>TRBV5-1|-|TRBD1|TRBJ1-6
TGCGCCAGCAGCGAGGGACAGAGCTCCTATAATTCACCCCTCCACTTT
CASSEGQSSYNSPLHF
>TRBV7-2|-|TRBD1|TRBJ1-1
TGTGCCAGCAGCCGGGGACAGGGGAACACTGAAGCTTTCTTT
CASSRGQGNTEAFF